Each of the 3 T cell receptor beta chains below was sequenced from the same sample in a study of shared clonotypes between healthy human individuals. Sequencing used immunoSEQ multiplex PCR; TCRdb keeps in-frame clones, though not all of them. The data hold over 1.4 million clones, with roughly 95% observed a single time. Sequencing was performed on naive CD4+ T cells sorted from blood. Documented subset: CD45RA+ positively selected. The receptors originated from a man younger than 45 in good health.

Details on this clone: This sample also contains other DNA sequences that code for the same CDR3. This chain uses TRBV25-1 with TRBJ1-1, with TRBD1 as a possible D gene (5 bases). The CDR3 spans 13 residues. Germline V lookup: CDR1 MGHDK, CDR2 SYGVNS. Trimming pared 3 bases from V and 0 bases from J, leaving 5 bases between. The DNA of the CDR3 is TGTGCCAGCAGTGAGGGGCTGAACACTGAAGCTTTCTTT. Translating gives CASSEGLNTEAFF. Combining the CDR3 with reference TRBV25-1 and TRBJ1-1 gives the whole variable domain EADIYQTPRYLVIGTGKKITLECSQTMGHDKMYWYQQDPGMELHLIHYSYGVNSTEKGDLSSESTVSRIRTEHFPLTLESARPSHTSQYLCASSEGLNTEAFFGQGTRLTVV.

The rearrangement uses TRBV7-9 and TRBJ2-3; D ambiguous. CDR1 and CDR2 (germline): SEHNR, FQNEAQ (reference sequence). The CDR3 runs 15 residues. The germline V and J ends were trimmed by 5 bases and 4 bases, with 16 bases remaining between them. CDR3 coding DNA: TGTGCCAGCAGCCCCCTATTAGGCAAAGCAGATACGCAGTATTTT. Its translation is CASSPLLGKADTQYF.

The chain uses TRBV5-8 and TRBJ2-1; 13 bases are shared with TRBD2. CDR3 length: 17 amino acids. Germline CDR1 reads SGHTS; CDR2 reads YDEGEE. Trimming removed 3 bases from V and 4 bases from J; junction bases left unmatched: 7. CDR3 sequence (DNA): TGTGCCAGCAGCTCCTTGGGACTAGCGGGACCATACAATGAGCAGTTCTTC. Protein: CASSSLGLAGPYNEQFF.